This T cell receptor beta chain was profiled in a study of PD-1 blockade in classical Hodgkin lymphoma. The CDR3 has 13 amino acids. V was shortened by 3 bases and J by 0 bases, with 6 bases between the two germline ends. The germline gives CDR1 SGDLS, CDR2 YYNGEE. Libraries were prepared by immunoSEQ multiplex PCR; TCRdb keeps only in-frame clonotypes and omits some of them. The sample holds some 65,000 clones; over 55% are singletons and the top ten take about 9.1%. With no exception, relapse followed autologous stem cell transplantation in all patients, and brentuximab vedotin exposure varied. The input for sequencing was peripheral blood mononuclear cells (PBMCs), taken before the second cycle of nivolumab. V usage is TRBV9 and J usage is TRBJ1-2; D ambiguous. This receptor was taken from a human donor with classical Hodgkin lymphoma. The CDR3 region has the DNA TGTGCCAGCAGCGATGAAACTAACTATGGCTACACCTTC. Protein: CASSDETNYGYTF.